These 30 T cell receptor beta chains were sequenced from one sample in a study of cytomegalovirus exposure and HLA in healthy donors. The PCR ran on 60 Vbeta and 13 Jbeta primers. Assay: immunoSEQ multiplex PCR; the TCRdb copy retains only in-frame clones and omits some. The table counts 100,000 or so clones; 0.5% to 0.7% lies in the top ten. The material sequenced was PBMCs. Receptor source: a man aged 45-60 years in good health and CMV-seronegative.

The DNA for the CDR3 is TGTGCCAGCTCGCAGGACAGGGGGGTTCAGCCCCAGCATTTT. Amino acid sequence: CASSQDRGVQPQHF. This sequence joins TRBV18 and TRBJ1-5; 10 bases map to TRBD1. The germline CDR1 and CDR2 sequences are KGHSH and LQKENI. There are 14 residues in the CDR3. Trimming took 6 bases from V and 6 from J; bases not matched to a gene: 5.

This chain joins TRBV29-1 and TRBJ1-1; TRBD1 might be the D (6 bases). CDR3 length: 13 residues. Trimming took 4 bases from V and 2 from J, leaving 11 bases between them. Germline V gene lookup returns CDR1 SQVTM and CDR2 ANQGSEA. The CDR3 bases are TGCAGCGTTGCTGACAGGATTAACACTGAAGCTTTCTTT. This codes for CSVADRINTEAFF.

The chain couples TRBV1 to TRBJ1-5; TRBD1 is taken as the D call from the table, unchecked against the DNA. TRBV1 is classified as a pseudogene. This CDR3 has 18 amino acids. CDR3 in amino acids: CTSSQGSKGHYSNQPQHF. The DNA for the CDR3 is TGCACCAGCAGCCAAGGTTCTAAAGGACATTATAGCAATCAGCCCCAGCATTTT.

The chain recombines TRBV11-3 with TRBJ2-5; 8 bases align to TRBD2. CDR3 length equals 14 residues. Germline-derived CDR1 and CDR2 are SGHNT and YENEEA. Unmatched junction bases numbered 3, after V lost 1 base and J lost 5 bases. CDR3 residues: CASSLGGGTETQYF. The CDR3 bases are TGTGCCAGCAGCTTAGGCGGGGGGACGGAGACCCAGTACTTC.

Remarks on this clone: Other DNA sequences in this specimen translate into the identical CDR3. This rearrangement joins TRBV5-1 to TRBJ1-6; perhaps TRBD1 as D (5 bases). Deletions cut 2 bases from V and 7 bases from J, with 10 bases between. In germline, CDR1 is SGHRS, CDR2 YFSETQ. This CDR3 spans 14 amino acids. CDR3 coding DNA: TGCGCCAGCAGCTTTCAGGGCCCCAATTCACCCCTCCACTTT. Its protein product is CASSFQGPNSPLHF.

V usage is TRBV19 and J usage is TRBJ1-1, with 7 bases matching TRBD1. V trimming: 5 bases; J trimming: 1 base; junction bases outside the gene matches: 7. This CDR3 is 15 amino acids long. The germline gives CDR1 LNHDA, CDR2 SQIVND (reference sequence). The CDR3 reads CASSVQGSKNTEAFF. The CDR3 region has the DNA TGTGCCAGTAGTGTACAGGGGTCGAAGAACACTGAAGCTTTCTTT.

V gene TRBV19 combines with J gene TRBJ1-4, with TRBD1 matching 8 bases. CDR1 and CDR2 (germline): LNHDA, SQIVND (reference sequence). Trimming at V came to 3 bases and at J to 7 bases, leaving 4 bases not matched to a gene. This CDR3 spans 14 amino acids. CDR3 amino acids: CASSISTGVEKLFF. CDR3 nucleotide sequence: TGTGCCAGTAGTATCTCGACAGGGGTTGAAAAACTGTTTTTT. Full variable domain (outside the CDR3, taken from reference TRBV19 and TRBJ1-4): DGGITQSPKYLFRKEGQNVTLSCEQNLNHDAMYWYRQDPGQGLRLIYYSQIVNDFQKGDIAEGYSVSREKKESFPLTVTSAQKNPTAFYLCASSISTGVEKLFFGSGTQLSVL.

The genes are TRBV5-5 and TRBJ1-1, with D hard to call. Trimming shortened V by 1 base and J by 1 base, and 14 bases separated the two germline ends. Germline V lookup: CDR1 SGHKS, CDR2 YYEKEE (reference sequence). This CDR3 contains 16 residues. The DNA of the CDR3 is TGTGCCAGCAGCTTGATAACAGCTTACCCGAACACTGAAGCTTTCTTT. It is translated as CASSLITAYPNTEAFF.

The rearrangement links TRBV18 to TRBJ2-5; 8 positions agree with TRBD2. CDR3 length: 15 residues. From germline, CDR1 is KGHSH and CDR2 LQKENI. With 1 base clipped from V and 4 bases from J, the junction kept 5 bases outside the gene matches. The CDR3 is CASSPLGGAGETQYF. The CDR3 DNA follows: TGTGCCAGCTCACCACTCGGGGGGGCTGGAGAGACCCAGTACTTC.

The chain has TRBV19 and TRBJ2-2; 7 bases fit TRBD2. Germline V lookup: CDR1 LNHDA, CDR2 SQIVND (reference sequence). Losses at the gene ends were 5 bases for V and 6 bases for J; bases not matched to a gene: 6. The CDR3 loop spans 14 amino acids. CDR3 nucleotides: TGTGCCAGTAGTTCTACAGGACTAGCCGGGGAGCTGTTTTTT. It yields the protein CASSSTGLAGELFF. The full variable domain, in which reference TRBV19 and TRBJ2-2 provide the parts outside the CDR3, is DGGITQSPKYLFRKEGQNVTLSCEQNLNHDAMYWYRQDPGQGLRLIYYSQIVNDFQKGDIAEGYSVSREKKESFPLTVTSAQKNPTAFYLCASSSTGLAGELFFGEGSRLTVL.

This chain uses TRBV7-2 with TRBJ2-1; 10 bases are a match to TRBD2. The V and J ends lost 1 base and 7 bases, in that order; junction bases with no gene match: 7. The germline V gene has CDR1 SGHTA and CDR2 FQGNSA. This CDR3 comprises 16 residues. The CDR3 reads CASSLDPAGGTNEQFF. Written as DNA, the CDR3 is TGTGCCAGCAGCTTAGACCCAGCGGGGGGGACGAATGAGCAGTTCTTC.

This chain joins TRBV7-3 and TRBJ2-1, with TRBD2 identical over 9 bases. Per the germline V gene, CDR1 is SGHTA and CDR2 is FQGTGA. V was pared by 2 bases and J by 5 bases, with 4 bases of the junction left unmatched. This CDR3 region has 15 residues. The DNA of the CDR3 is TGTGCCAGCAGCTTACTAGCGGGACGGAACAATGAGCAGTTCTTC. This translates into CASSLLAGRNNEQFF.

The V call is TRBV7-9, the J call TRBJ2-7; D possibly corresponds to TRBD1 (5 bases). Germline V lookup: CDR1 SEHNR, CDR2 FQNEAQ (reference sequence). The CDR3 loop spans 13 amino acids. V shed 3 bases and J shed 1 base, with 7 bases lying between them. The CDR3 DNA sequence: TGTGCCAGCAGCTTTCAGGGTTCCTACGAGCAGTACTTC. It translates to CASSFQGSYEQYF.

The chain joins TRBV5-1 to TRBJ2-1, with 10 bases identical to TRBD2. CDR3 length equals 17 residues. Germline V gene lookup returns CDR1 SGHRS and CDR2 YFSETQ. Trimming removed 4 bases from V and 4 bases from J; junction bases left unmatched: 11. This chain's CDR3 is CASSHMALAGAYNEQFF. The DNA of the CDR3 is TGCGCCAGCAGCCACATGGCGCTAGCGGGGGCTTACAATGAGCAGTTCTTC.

CDR3 sequence: CSGEHSETQYF. The CDR3, as DNA: TGCAGTGGGGAGCATTCAGAGACCCAGTACTTC. The chain has TRBV20-1 and TRBJ2-5, with a possible D match to TRBD2 (5 bases). Germline loops: CDR1 DFQATT, CDR2 SNEGSKA (reference sequence). This CDR3 region has 11 residues. Between the trimmed V and J ends, which lost 7 bases and 4 bases, there was a span of 10 bases.

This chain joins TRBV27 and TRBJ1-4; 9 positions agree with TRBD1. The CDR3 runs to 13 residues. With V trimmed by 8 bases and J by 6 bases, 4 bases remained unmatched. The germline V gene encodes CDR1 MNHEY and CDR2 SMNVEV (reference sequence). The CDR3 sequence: CASQDRGDEKLFF. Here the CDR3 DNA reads TGTGCCAGCCAGGACAGGGGAGATGAAAAACTGTTTTTT. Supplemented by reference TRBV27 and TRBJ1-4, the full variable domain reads EAQVTQNPRYLITVTGKKLTVTCSQNMNHEYMSWYRQDPGLGLRQIYYSMNVEVTDKGDVPEGYKVSRKEKRNFPLILESPSPNQTSLYFCASQDRGDEKLFFGSGTQLSVL.

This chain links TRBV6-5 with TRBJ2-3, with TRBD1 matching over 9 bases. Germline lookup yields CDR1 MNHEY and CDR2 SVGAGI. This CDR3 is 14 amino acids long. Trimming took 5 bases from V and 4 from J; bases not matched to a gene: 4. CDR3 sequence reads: CASSLDRGADTQYF. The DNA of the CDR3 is TGTGCCAGCAGTCTCGACAGGGGGGCAGATACGCAGTATTTT.

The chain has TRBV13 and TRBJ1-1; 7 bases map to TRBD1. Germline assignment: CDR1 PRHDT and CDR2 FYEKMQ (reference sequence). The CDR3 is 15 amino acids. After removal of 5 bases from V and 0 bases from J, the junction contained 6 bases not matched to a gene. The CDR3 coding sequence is TGTGCCAGCAGCCTATCGGGACAGATGAACACTGAAGCTTTCTTT. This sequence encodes CASSLSGQMNTEAFF.

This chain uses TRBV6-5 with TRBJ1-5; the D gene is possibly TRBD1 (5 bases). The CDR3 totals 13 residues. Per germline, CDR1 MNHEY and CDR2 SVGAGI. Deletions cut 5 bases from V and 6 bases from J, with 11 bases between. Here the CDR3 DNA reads TGTGCCAGCAGTGTCAGGGAAGGTCAGCCCCAGCATTTT. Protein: CASSVREGQPQHF.

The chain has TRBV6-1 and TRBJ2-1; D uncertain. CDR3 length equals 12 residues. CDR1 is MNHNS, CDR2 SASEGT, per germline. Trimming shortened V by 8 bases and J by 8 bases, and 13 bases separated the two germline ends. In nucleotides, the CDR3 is TGTGCCAGCCCCACTCCTCGCGATGAGCAGTTCTTC. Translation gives CASPTPRDEQFF.

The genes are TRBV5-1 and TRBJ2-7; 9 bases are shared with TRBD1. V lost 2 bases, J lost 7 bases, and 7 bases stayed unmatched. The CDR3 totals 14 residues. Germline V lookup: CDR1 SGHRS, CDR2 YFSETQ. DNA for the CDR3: TGCGCCAGCAGCTTATCGACAGGGGGGAGGGAGCAGTACTTC. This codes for CASSLSTGGREQYF. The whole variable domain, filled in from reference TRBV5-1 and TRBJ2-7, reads KAGVTQTPRYLIKTRGQQVTLSCSPISGHRSVSWYQQTPGQGLQFLFEYFSETQRNKGNFPGRFSGRQFSNSRSEMNVSTLELGDSALYLCASSLSTGGREQYFGPGTRLTVT.

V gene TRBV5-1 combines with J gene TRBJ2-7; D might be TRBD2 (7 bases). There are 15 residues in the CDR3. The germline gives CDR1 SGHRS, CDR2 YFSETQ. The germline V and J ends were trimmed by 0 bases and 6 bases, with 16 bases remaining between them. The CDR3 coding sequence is TGCGCCAGCAGCTTGGGGGTGGGGGGGCCCGGCGAGCAGTACTTC. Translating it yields CASSLGVGGPGEQYF.

The CDR3 DNA reads as TGTGCCAGCAGCTTATATGGACTAGTCGTCTATGAGCAGTTCTTC. Translation: CASSLYGLVVYEQFF. The chain carries TRBV11-2 and TRBJ2-1, with 7 bases lining up with TRBD2. V gave up 2 bases and J gave up 8 bases; unmatched junction bases: 9. Germline V gives CDR1 SGHAT, CDR2 FQNNGV. CDR3 size: 15 residues. Using reference TRBV11-2 and TRBJ2-1 for the parts outside the CDR3, the full variable domain is EAGVAQSPRYKIIEKRQSVAFWCNPISGHATLYWYQQILGQGPKLLIQFQNNGVVDDSQLPKDRFSAERLKGVDSTLKIQPAKLEDSAVYLCASSLYGLVVYEQFFGPGTRLTVL.

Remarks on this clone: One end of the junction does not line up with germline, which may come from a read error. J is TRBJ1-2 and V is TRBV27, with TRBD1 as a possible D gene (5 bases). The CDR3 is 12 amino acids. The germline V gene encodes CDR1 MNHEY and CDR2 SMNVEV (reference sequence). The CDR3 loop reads CASSPGDYGYIF. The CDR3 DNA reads TGTGCCAGCAGCCCCGGGGACTATGGCTACATCTTC.

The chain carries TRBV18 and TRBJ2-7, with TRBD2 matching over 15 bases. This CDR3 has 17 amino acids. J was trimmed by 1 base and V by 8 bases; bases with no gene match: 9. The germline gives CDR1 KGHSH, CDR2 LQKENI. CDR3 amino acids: CASTGPGLAGGSYEQYF. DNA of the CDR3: TGTGCCAGCACAGGTCCGGGACTAGCGGGGGGATCCTACGAGCAGTACTTC.

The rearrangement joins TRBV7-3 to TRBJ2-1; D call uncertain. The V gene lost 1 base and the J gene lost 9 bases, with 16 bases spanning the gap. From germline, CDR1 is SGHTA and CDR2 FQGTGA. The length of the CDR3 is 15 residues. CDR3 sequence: CASSLNGAPVGEQFF. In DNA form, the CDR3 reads TGTGCCAGCAGCTTAAACGGAGCCCCAGTGGGTGAGCAGTTCTTC.

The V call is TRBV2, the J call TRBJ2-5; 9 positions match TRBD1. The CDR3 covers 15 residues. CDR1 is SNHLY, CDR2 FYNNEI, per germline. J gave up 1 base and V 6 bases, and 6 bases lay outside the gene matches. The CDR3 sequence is CASREGQGIQETQYF. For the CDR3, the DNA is TGTGCCAGCAGGGAGGGACAGGGAATCCAAGAGACCCAGTACTTC.

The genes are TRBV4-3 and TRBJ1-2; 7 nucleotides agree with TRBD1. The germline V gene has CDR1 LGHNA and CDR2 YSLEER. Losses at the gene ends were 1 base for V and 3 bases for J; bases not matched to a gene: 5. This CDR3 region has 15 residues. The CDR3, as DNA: TGCGCCAGCAGCCAAGGCCCCGGACAGGACTATGGCTACACCTTC. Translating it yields CASSQGPGQDYGYTF.

CDR3 sequence: CASSRQGRAFF. The CDR3 DNA reads as TGTGCCAGCAGTAGACAGGGACGGGCTTTCTTT. The chain combines TRBV6-1 with TRBJ1-1; 7 positions match TRBD1. Per germline, CDR1 MNHNS and CDR2 SASEGT. CDR3 size: 11 residues. Unmatched junction bases numbered 5, after V lost 5 bases and J lost 11 bases.

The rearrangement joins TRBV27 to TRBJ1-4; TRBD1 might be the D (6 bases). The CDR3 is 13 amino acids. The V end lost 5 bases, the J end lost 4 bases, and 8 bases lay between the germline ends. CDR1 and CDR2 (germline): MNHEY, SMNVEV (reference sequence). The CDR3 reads CASSVGGNEKLFF. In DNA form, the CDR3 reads TGTGCCAGCAGTGTAGGGGGTAATGAAAAACTGTTTTTT. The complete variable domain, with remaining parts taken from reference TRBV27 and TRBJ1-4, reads EAQVTQNPRYLITVTGKKLTVTCSQNMNHEYMSWYRQDPGLGLRQIYYSMNVEVTDKGDVPEGYKVSRKEKRNFPLILESPSPNQTSLYFCASSVGGNEKLFFGSGTQLSVL.